This T cell receptor (beta chain) came from a study of CD8 T cells in Susac syndrome. This CDR3 comprises 16 residues. V was shortened by 0 bases and J by 5 bases, with 14 bases between the two germline ends. Germline CDR1 reads SGHNT; CDR2 reads YYREEE (reference sequence). With random hexamers, reverse transcription was performed on about 0.5 to 1 ug of RNA. TCRdb ran MiXCR on the immunoSEQ multiplex PCR reads and lists one entry per CDR3 protein. The table has under 150,000 distinct CDR3 sequences, 94% seen once. The sample taken for sequencing was CD8+ T cells from PBMCs. The gene calls are TRBV5-4 and TRBJ2-2; unclear D gene. The clonotype was recovered from a human donor in good health. CDR3 protein: CASSLAPNLVTGELFF. The CDR3 DNA reads TGTGCCAGCAGCTTGGCCCCCAATTTGGTAACCGGGGAGCTGTTTTTT.